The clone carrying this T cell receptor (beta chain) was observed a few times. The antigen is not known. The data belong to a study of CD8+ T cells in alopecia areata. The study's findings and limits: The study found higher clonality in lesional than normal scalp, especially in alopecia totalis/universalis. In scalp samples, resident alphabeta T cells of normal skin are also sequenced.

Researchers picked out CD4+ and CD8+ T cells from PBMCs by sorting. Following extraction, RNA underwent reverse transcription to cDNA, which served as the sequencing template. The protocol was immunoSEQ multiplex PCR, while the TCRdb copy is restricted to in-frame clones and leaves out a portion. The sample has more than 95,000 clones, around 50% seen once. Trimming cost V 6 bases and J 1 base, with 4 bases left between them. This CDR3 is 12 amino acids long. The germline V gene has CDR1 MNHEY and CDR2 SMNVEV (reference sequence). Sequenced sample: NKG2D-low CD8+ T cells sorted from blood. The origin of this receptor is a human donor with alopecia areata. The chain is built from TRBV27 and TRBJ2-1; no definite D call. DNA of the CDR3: TGTGCCAGCAGGGGATCCTACAATGAGCAGTTCTTC. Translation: CASRGSYNEQFF.